This paragraph reports one TCR beta chain. Its matching antigen is unknown. This record belongs to a study of cytomegalovirus exposure and HLA in healthy donors. Turning to the study itself: In an early release, HLA-typed donors contributed approximately 82 million unique TCR sequences.

Notes on the study in general: In a later analysis, V- and J-gene trimming of beta chains associated with a DCLRE1C missense variant, replicated independently. Presence/absence analyses supposed approximately even sequencing depth among donors.

The CDR3 contains 14 residues. Germline CDR1 SGHRS, CDR2 YFSETQ. V lost 2 bases, J lost 10 bases, and 13 bases lay in between. Primers: 60 Vbeta forward and 13 Jbeta reverse. Sequenced by immunoSEQ multiplex PCR; TCRdb stores in-frame clones only, minus some. The data show 100,000 to 150,000 clones, 75% to 90% seen once. The origin of this receptor is a woman between 35 and 50 years old in good health and CMV-seronegative. The sequenced sample was PBMCs. The chain carries TRBV5-1 and TRBJ1-6, with a possible D match to TRBD1 (6 bases). The CDR3: CASSLRQGTSPLHF. In DNA, the CDR3 is TGCGCCAGCAGCTTACGGCAGGGGACCTCACCCCTCCACTTT.